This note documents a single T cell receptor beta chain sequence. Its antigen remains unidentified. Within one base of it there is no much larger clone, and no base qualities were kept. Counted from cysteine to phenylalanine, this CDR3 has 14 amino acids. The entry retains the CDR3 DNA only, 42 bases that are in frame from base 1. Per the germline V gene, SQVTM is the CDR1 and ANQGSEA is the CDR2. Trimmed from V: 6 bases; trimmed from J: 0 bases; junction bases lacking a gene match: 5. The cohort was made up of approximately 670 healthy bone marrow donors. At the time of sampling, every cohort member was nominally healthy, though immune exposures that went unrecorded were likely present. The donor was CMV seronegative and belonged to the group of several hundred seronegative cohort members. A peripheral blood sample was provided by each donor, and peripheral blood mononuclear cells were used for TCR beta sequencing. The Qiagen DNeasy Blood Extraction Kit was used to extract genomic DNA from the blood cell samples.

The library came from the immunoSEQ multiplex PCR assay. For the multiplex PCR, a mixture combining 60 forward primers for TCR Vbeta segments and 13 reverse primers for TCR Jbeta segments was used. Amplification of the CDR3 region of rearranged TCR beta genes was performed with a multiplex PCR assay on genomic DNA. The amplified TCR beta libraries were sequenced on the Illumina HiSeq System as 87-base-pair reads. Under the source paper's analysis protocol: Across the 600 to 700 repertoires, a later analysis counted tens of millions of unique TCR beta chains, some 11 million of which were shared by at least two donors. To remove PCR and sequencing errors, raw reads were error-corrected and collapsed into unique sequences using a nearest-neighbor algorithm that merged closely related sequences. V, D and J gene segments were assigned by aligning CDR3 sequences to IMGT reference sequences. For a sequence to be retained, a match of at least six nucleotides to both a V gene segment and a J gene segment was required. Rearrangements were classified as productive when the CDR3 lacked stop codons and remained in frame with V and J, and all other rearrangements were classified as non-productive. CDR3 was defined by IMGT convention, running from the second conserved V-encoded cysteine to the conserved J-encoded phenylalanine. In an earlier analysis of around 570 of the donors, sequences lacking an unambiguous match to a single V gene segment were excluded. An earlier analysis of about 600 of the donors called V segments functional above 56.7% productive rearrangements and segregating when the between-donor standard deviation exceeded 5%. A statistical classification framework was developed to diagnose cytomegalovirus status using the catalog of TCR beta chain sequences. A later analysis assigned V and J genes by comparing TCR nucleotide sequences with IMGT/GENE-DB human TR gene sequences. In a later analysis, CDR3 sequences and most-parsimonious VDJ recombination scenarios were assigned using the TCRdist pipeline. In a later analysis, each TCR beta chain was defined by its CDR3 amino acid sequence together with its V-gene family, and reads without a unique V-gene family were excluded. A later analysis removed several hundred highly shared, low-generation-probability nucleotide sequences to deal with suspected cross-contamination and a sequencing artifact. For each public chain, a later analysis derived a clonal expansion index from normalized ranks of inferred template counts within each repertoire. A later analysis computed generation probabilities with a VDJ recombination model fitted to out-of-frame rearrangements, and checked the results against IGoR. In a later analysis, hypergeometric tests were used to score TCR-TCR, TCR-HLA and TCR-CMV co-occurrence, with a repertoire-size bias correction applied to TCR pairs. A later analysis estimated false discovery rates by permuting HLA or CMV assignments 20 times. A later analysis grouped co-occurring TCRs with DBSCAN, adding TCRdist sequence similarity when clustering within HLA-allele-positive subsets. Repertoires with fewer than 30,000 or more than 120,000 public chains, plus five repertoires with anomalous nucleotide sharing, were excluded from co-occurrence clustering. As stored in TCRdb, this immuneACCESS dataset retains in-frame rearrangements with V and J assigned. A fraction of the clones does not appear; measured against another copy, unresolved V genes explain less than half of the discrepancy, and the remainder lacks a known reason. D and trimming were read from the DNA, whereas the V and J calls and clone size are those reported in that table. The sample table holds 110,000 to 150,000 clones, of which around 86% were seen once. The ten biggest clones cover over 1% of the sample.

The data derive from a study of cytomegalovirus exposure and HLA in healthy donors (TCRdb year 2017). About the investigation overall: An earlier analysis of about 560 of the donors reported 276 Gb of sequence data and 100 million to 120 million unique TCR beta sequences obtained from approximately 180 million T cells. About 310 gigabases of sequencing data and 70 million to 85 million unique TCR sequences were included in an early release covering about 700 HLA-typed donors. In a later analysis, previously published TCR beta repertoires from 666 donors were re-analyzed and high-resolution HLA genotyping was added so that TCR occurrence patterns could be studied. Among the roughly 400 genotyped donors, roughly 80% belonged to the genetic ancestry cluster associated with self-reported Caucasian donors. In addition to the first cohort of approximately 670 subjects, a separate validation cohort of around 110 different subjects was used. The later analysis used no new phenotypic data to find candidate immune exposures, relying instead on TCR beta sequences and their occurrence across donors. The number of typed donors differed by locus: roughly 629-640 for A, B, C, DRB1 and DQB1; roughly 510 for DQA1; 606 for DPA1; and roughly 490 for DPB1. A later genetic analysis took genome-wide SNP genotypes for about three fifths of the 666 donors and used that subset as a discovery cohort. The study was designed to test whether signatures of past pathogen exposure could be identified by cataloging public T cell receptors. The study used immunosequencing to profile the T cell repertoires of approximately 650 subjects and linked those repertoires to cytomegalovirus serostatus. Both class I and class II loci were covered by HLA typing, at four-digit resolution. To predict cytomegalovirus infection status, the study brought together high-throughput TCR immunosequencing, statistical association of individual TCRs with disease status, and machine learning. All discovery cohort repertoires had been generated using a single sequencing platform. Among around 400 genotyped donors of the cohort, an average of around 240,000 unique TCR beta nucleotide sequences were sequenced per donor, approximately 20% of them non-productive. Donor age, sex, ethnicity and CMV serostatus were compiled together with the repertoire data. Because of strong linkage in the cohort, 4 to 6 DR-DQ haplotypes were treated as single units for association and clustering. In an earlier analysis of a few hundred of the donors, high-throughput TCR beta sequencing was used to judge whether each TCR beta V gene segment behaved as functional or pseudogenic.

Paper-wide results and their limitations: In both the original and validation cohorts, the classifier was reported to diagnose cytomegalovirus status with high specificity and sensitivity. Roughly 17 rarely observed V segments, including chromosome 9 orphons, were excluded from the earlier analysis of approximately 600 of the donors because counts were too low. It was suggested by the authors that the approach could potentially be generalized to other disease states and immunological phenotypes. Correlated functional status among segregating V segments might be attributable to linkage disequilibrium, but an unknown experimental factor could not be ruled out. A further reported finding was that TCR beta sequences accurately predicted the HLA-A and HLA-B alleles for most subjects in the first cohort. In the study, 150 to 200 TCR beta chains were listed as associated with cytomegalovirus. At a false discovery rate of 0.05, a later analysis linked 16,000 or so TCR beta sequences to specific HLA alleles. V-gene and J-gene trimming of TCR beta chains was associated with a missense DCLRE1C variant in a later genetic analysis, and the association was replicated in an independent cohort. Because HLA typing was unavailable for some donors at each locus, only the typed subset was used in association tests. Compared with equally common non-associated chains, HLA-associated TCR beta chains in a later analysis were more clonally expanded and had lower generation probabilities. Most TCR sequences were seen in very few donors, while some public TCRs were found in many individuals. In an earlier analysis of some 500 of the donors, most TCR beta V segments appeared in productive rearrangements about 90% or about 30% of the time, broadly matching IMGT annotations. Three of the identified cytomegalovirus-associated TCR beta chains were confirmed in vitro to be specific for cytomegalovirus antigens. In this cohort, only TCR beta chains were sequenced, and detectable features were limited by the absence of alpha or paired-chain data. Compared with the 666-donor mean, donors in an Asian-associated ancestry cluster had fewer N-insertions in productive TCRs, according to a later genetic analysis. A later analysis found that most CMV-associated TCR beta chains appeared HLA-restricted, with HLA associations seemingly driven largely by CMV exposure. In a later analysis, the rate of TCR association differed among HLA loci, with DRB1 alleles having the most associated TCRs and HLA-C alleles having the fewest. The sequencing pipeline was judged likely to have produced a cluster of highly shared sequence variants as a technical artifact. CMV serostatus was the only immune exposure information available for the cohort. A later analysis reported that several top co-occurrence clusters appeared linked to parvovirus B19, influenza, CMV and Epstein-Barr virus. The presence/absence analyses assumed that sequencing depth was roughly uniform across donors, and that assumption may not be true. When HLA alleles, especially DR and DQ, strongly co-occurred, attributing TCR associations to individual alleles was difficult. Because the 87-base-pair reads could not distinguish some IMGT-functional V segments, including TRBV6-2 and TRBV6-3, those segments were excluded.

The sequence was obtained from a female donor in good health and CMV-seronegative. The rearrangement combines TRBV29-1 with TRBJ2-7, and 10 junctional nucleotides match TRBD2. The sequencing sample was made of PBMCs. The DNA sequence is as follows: TGCAGCGTACGACCTAGCGGGAGCTCCTACGAGCAGTACTTC. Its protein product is CSVRPSGSSYEQYF.